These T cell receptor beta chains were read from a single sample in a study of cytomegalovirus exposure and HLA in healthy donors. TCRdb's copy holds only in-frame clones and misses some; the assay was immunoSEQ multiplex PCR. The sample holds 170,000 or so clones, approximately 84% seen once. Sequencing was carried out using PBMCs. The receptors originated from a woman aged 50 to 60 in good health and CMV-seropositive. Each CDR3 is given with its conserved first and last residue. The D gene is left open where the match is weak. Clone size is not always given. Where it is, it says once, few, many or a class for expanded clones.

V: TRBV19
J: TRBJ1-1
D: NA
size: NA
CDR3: CASKQVTTEAFF
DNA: TGTGCCAGTAAGCAGGTTACCACTGAAGCTTTCTTT

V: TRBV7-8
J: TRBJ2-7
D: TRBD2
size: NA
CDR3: CASTAGGGTYEQYF
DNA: TGTGCCAGCACCGCCGGGGGGGGTACCTACGAGCAGTACTTC

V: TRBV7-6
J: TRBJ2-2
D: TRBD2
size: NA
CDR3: CASSLGNSGSPGELFF
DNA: TGTGCCAGCAGCTTAGGGAATAGCGGGAGTCCCGGGGAGCTGTTTTTT

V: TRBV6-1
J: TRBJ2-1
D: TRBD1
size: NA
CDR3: CASSEGTGAYGDEQFF
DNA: TGTGCCAGCAGTGAAGGAACAGGGGCATATGGGGATGAGCAGTTCTTC

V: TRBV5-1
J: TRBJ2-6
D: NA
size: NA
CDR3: CASSPQGTGANGLTF
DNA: TGCGCCAGCAGCCCTCAGGGGACCGGGGCCAACGGCCTGACTTTC

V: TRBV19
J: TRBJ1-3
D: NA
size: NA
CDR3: CASTDGGARDTIYF
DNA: TGTGCCAGTACGGATGGCGGGGCACGGGACACCATATATTTT

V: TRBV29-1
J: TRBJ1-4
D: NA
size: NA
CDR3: CSVEETVPGWLFF
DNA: TGCAGCGTTGAAGAGACCGTCCCGGGGTGGCTGTTTTTT

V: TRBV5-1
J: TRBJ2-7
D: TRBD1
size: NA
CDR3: CASSMGTGENEQYF
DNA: TGCGCCAGCAGCATGGGGACAGGGGAGAACGAGCAGTACTTC

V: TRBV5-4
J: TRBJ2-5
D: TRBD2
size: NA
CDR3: CASSLSAGGIVETQYF
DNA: TGTGCCAGCAGCTTGTCGGCGGGAGGGATAGTAGAGACCCAGTACTTC

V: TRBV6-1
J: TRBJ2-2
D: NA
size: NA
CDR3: CASTDWNTEELFF
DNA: TGTGCCAGCACGGACTGGAACACCGAGGAGCTGTTTTTT

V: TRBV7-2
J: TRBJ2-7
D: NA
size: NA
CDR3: CASSLGDFAYEQYF
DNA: TGTGCCAGCAGCTTAGGCGACTTCGCCTACGAGCAGTACTTC

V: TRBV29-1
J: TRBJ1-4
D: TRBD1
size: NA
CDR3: CSVGQGYATNEKLFF
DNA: TGCAGCGTAGGACAGGGTTATGCAACTAATGAAAAACTGTTTTTT

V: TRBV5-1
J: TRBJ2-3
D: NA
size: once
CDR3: CASSLWTVTDTQYF
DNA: TGCGCCAGCAGCCTCTGGACAGTAACAGATACGCAGTATTTT

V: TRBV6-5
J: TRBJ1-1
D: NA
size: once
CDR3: CASRETGATEAFF
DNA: TGTGCCAGCAGGGAGACAGGTGCCACTGAAGCTTTCTTT

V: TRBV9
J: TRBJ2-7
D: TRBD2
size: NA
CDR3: CASSLAGGPNEQYF
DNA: TGTGCCAGCAGCCTAGCGGGAGGGCCGAACGAGCAGTACTTC

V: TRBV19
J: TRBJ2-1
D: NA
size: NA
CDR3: CASSIQAQGNEQFF
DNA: TGTGCCAGTAGTATCCAGGCTCAGGGGAATGAGCAGTTCTTC

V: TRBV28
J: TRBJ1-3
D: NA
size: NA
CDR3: CASSSPPRGDF
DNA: TGTGCCAGCAGCTCCCCCCCCAGGGGAGATTTT

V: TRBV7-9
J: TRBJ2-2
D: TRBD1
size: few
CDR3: CASSTDRGNTGELFF
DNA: TGTGCCAGCAGTACTGACAGGGGGAACACCGGGGAGCTGTTTTTT

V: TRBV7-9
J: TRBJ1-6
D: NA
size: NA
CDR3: CASSLRDDSPLHF
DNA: TGTGCCAGCAGCTTGAGGGATGATTCACCCCTCCACTTT

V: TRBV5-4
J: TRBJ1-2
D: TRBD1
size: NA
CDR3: CASSSGTGRDYGYTF
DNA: TGTGCCAGCAGCTCCGGGACAGGGAGGGACTATGGCTACACCTTC

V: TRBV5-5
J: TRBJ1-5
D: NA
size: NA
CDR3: CASSPRTVDNQPQHF
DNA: TGTGCCAGCAGCCCGAGGACAGTTGATAATCAGCCCCAGCATTTT

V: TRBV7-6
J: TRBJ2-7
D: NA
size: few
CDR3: CASSAPEFGEQYF
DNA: TGTGCCAGCAGCGCACCGGAGTTTGGCGAGCAGTACTTC

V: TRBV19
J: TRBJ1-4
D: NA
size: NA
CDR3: CASSIRGGTGEKLFF
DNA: TGTGCCAGTAGTATAAGGGGAGGAACCGGGGAAAAACTGTTTTTT

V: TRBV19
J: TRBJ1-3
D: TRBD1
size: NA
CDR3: CASSAFRDRGNTIYF
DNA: TGTGCCAGTAGTGCCTTCCGGGACAGGGGAAACACCATATATTTT

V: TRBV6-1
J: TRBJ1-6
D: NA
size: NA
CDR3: CASTDRRSLHF
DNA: TGTGCCAGCACAGACAGGAGGTCCCTCCACTTT

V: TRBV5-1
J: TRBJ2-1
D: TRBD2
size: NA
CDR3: CASSLPSGTSGFYNEQFF
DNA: TGCGCCAGCAGCTTGCCCTCCGGGACTAGCGGGTTCTACAATGAGCAGTTCTTC

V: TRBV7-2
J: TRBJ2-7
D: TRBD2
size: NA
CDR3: CASISPARGGEQYF
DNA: TGTGCCAGCATAAGCCCCGCTCGCGGGGGCGAGCAGTACTTC

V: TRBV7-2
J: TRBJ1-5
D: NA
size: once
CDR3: CASSSTGNNQPQHF
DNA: TGTGCCAGCAGCTCAACAGGGAACAATCAGCCCCAGCATTTT

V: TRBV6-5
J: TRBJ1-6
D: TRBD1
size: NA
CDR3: CASSDRGNSPLHF
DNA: TGTGCCAGCAGTGACAGGGGAAATTCACCCCTCCACTTT

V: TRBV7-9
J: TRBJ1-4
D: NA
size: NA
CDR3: CASSLGQGEKLFF
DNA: TGTGCCAGCAGCTTAGGTCAGGGGGAAAAACTGTTTTTT

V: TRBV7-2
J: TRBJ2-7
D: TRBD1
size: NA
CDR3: CASSSQNPDRGHIYEQYF
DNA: TGTGCCAGCAGCTCCCAAAACCCAGACAGGGGGCATATCTACGAGCAGTACTTC

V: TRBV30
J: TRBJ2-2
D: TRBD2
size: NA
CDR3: CAWSPWGRADTGELFF
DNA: TGTGCCTGGAGCCCTTGGGGGAGGGCCGACACCGGGGAGCTGTTTTTT

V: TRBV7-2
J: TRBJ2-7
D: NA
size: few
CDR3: CASSRKTGGHEQYF
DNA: TGTGCCAGCAGCCGCAAAACGGGGGGCCACGAGCAGTACTTC

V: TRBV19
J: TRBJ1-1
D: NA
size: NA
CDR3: CASSIGRDTEAFF
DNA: TGTGCCAGTAGTATTGGGAGGGACACTGAAGCTTTCTTT

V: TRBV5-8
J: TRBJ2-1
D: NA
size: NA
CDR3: CASSSREPLSYNEQFF
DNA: TGTGCCAGCAGCTCACGGGAGCCATTGTCCTACAATGAGCAGTTCTTC

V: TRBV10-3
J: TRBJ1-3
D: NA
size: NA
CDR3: CAIRLQGGSGNTIYF
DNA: TGTGCCATCAGACTACAGGGCGGCTCTGGAAACACCATATATTTT

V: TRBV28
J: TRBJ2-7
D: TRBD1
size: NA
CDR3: CASSRDREFDEQYF
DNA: TGTGCCAGCAGCCGAGACAGGGAATTTGACGAGCAGTACTTC

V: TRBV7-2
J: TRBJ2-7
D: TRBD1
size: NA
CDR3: CAGVGQGWSEAYEQYF
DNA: TGTGCGGGGGTGGGACAGGGGTGGAGTGAAGCCTACGAGCAGTACTTC

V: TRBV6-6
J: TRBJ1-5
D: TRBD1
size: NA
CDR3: CASSHRTGGNQPQHF
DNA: TGTGCCAGCAGTCACCGGACAGGGGGGAATCAGCCCCAGCATTTT

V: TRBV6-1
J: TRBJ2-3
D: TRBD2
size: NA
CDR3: CASSFSGGNTDTQYF
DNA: TGTGCCAGCAGCTTTAGCGGGGGGAACACAGATACGCAGTATTTT

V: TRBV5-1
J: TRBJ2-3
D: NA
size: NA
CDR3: CASGLDPSGTDTQYF
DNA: TGCGCCAGCGGCCTAGACCCCTCGGGCACAGATACGCAGTATTTT

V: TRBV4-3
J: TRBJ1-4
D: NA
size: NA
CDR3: CASSQGALLGEKLFF
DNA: TGCGCCAGCAGCCAAGGGGCCCTACTAGGGGAAAAACTGTTTTTT

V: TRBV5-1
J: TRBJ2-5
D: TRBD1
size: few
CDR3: CASSSQTGAGETQYF
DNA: TGCGCCAGCAGCTCCCAGACAGGGGCTGGAGAGACCCAGTACTTC

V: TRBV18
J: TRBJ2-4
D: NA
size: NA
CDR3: CASSPRTQAVNIQYF
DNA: TGTGCCAGCTCACCGCGGACTCAGGCGGTCAACATTCAGTACTTC

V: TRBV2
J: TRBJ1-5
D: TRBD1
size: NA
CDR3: CASSLDRGSNQPQHF
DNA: TGTGCCAGCAGCCTGGACAGGGGGAGCAATCAGCCCCAGCATTTT

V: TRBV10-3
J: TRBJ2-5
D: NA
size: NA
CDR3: CAISPGKETQYF
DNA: TGTGCCATCAGCCCAGGGAAAGAGACCCAGTACTTC

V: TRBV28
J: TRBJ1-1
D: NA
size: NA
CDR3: CASSLLGAGGTEAFF
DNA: TGTGCCAGCAGTTTACTGGGGGCGGGAGGGACTGAAGCTTTCTTT

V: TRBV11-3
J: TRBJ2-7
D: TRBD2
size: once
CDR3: CASSLGPPTSGTGEQYF
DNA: TGTGCCAGCAGCTTAGGCCCCCCGACTAGCGGGACCGGGGAGCAGTACTTC

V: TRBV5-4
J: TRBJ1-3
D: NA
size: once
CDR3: CASSTVSGNTIYF
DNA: TGTGCCAGCAGCACGGTCTCTGGAAACACCATATATTTT

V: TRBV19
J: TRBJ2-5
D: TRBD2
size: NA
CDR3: CASMGGETQYF
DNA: TGTGCCAGTATGGGAGGGGAGACCCAGTACTTC

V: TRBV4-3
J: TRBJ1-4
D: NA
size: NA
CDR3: CASSQDIRGANEKLFF
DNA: TGCGCCAGCAGCCAAGATATTCGGGGGGCGAATGAAAAACTGTTTTTT

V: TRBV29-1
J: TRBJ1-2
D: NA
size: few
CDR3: CSATGNNYGYTF
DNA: TGCAGCGCTACAGGGAACAACTATGGCTACACCTTC

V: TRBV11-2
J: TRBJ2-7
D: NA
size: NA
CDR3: CASSLDSAYEQYF
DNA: TGTGCCAGCAGCTTAGATAGTGCCTACGAGCAGTACTTC

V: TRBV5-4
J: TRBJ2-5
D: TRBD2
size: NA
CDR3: CASSLGTSQETQYF
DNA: TGTGCCAGCAGCTTGGGGACTAGTCAAGAGACCCAGTACTTC

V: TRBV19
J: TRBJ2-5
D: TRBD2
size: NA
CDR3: CASSIGGSWETQYF
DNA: TGTGCCAGTAGTATTGGCGGGAGCTGGGAGACCCAGTACTTC